The next 21 T cell receptor beta chains were all read from a single sample in a study of T cells after yellow fever vaccination. TCRdb re-derived calls from the 5' RACE reads in MiXCR, one entry per CDR3 protein. The sample has 300,000 to 400,000 distinct CDR3 sequences, over 8.5% seen once; the top ten hold approximately 3%. The sequenced sample was CD4+ T cells sorted from PBMCs, obtained 45 days after the yellow fever booster vaccination. These receptors came from a man aged 18-30 years who received the YFV17D yellow fever vaccine.

The chain links TRBV18 to TRBJ1-1; D remains ambiguous. V was shortened by 5 bases and J by 2 bases, with 9 bases between the two germline ends. The CDR3 has 13 residues. The V gene's germline CDR1 is KGHSH and CDR2 LQKENI. CDR3: CASSSLINTEAFF. The CDR3 nucleotides read TGTGCCAGCTCATCTCTAATTAACACTGAAGCTTTCTTT.

This clonotype was counted only a few times. The V and J genes are TRBV9 and TRBJ1-4, with D tentatively TRBD1 (6 bases). The CDR3 runs 17 residues. Germline CDR1 and CDR2: SGDLS and YYNGEE. V was pared by 3 bases and J by 4 bases, with 19 bases between. The CDR3 spells CASSEGDGWRINEKLFF. CDR3 in DNA: TGTGCCAGCAGCGAGGGGGATGGATGGAGGATTAATGAAAAACTGTTTTTT.

The rearrangement joins TRBV7-9 to TRBJ1-2, with 7 nucleotides matching TRBD1. Germline CDR1 reads SEHNR; CDR2 reads FQNEAQ (reference sequence). The length of the CDR3 is 13 residues. Trimming at V came to 7 bases and at J to 4 bases, leaving 6 bases not matched to a gene. The CDR3 nucleotides are TGTGCCAGCAAGGGAGGGGGCCCCTATGGCTACACCTTC. As protein: CASKGGGPYGYTF.

The table lists this clonotype with a few counts. The chain has TRBV3-1 and TRBJ2-7; D is possibly TRBD2 (6 bases). The V and J ends lost 6 bases and 5 bases respectively, with 17 bases between them. From germline, CDR1 is LGHDT and CDR2 YNNKEL (reference sequence). This CDR3 has 14 amino acids. This CDR3 reads CASSLSRGYDEQYF. The CDR3 DNA follows: TGTGCCAGCAGTCTCAGTCGGGGGTACGACGAGCAGTACTTC.

V usage is TRBV9 and J usage is TRBJ1-5; D unclear. V was cut by 3 bases and J by 0 bases, with 7 bases left in between. The CDR3 runs to 14 residues. Germline CDR1 and CDR2: SGDLS and YYNGEE. The CDR3 loop reads CASSGLPSNQPQHF. The DNA of the CDR3 is TGTGCCAGCAGCGGTCTACCTAGCAATCAGCCCCAGCATTTT.

The J gene is TRBJ1-5, the V gene TRBV12-3 or TRBV12-4; D is perhaps TRBD1 (6 bases). The CDR3 is made up of 15 amino acids. V lost 4 bases and J lost 1, with 11 bases in between. CDR3 region: CASSSGVVSNQPQHF. The CDR3 DNA reads TGTGCCAGCAGTTCAGGGGTAGTCAGCAATCAGCCCCAGCATTTT.

This sequence joins TRBV20-1 and TRBJ2-1; D is possibly TRBD1 or TRBD2 (6 bases each). V lost 2 bases, J lost 3 bases, and 17 bases lay in between. The germline gives CDR1 DFQATT, CDR2 SNEGSKA (reference sequence). CDR3 size: 16 residues. As DNA, the CDR3 is TGCAGTGCTAGACCCCCCCAGGGGACTCTCTACAATGAGCAGTTCTTC. It encodes CSARPPQGTLYNEQFF.

This clonotype has only a few counts. The chain joins TRBV6-5 to TRBJ1-2, with D possibly TRBD1 on 5 matching bases. The germline V and J ends were trimmed by 9 bases and 2 bases, with 13 bases remaining between them. The CDR3 runs 13 residues. Germline CDR1 is MNHEY and CDR2 is SVGAGI. CDR3 in amino acids: CASTWGGNYGYTF. CDR3 coding DNA: TGTGCCAGTACCTGGGGGGGGAACTATGGCTACACCTTC.

V usage is TRBV18 and J usage is TRBJ1-4; the D gene is possibly TRBD1 (6 bases). Trimming removed 2 bases at V and 8 bases at J, with 12 bases between. CDR3 length: 14 residues. Per germline, CDR1 KGHSH and CDR2 LQKENI. For the CDR3, the DNA is TGTGCCAGCTCACCAAGCAGGGGAGGAGAAAAACTGTTTTTT. Amino acids: CASSPSRGGEKLFF.

This clonotype was found a few times. The chain employs TRBV30 and TRBJ1-1; TRBD1 might be the D (5 bases). This CDR3 comprises 13 residues. Germline-derived CDR1 and CDR2 are GTSNPN and SVGIG (reference sequence). V lost 4 bases to trimming and J lost 3 bases, with 12 bases between them. CDR3 DNA: TGTGCCTGGATCCGCGGAGGGGACACTGAAGCTTTCTTT. The encoded protein is CAWIRGGDTEAFF. The whole variable domain, filled in from reference TRBV30 and TRBJ1-1, reads SQTIHQWPATLVQPVGSPLSLECTVEGTSNPNLYWYRQAAGRGLQLLFYSVGIGQISSEVPQNLSASRPQDRQFILSSKKLLLSDSGFYLCAWIRGGDTEAFFGQGTRLTVV.

The chain links TRBV6-2 or TRBV6-3 to TRBJ1-6; D ambiguous. Germline-derived CDR1 and CDR2 are MNHEY and SVGEGT. Trimming cost V 0 bases and J 10 bases, with 4 bases left between them. There are 12 residues in the CDR3. The CDR3 region has the DNA TGTGCCAGCAGTTACTCGCCGTCACCCCTCCACTTT. Its protein product is CASSYSPSPLHF.

The chain has TRBV12-3 or TRBV12-4 and TRBJ1-2; unclear D gene. The CDR3 loop spans 13 amino acids. V shed 5 bases and J shed 4 bases, with 11 bases lying between them. The CDR3 coding sequence is TGTGCCAGCAGTCCGCTTAGGTTCTATGGCTACACCTTC. This codes for CASSPLRFYGYTF.

J is TRBJ1-5 and V is TRBV3-1, with a weak D call TRBD1 (6 bases). V shed 1 base and J shed 5 bases, with 9 bases lying between them. The CDR3 runs to 14 residues. Germline-derived CDR1 and CDR2 are LGHDT and YNNKEL (reference sequence). Here the CDR3 DNA reads TGTGCCAGCAGCCAAGCGGGGGCAGATCAGCCCCAGCATTTT. Residues: CASSQAGADQPQHF.

This clonotype was detected once. The chain combines TRBV20-1 with TRBJ1-1, with 9 bases identical to TRBD1. Germline assignment: CDR1 DFQATT and CDR2 SNEGSKA (reference sequence). This CDR3 contains 17 residues. The V segment lost 4 bases and the J segment 4 bases; nucleotides outside the gene matches: 16. The CDR3 here is CSATGAGTGPPSTEAFF. The CDR3 coding sequence is TGCAGTGCTACTGGAGCCGGGACAGGGCCCCCGAGCACTGAAGCTTTCTTT.

This clonotype was observed a handful of times. This sequence joins TRBV15 and TRBJ2-5; 7 bases agree with TRBD2. This CDR3 has 17 residues. Trimming removed 0 bases from V and 2 bases from J; junction bases left unmatched: 9. CDR1 LNHNV and CDR2 YYDKDF come from the germline V gene (reference sequence). CDR3 sequence reads: CATSRDGPGGTQETQYF. CDR3 DNA sequence: TGTGCCACCAGCAGAGATGGGCCGGGAGGAACACAAGAGACCCAGTACTTC.

This clonotype occurred a few times. V is TRBV11-2 and J is TRBJ1-6; D perhaps matches TRBD1 (5 bases). CDR1 is SGHAT and CDR2 is FQNNGV in the germline V gene. The CDR3 has 16 amino acids. Trimming pared 3 bases from V and 3 bases from J, leaving 12 bases between. CDR3 bases: TGTGCCAGCAGCTTTGGGGGGGGAAGCTATAATTCACCCCTCCACTTT. Protein sequence: CASSFGGGSYNSPLHF. Complete variable domain (other parts from reference TRBV11-2 and TRBJ1-6): EAGVAQSPRYKIIEKRQSVAFWCNPISGHATLYWYQQILGQGPKLLIQFQNNGVVDDSQLPKDRFSAERLKGVDSTLKIQPAKLEDSAVYLCASSFGGGSYNSPLHFGNGTRLTVT.

The chain employs TRBV10-3 and TRBJ2-5, with 10 bases matching TRBD1. Germline CDR1 is ENHRY and CDR2 is SYGVKD. V dropped 6 bases and J dropped 4; count of bases not matched to a gene: 5. The CDR3 extends over 14 amino acids. The CDR3 loop is CAIREDRGGETQYF. For the CDR3, the DNA is TGTGCCATCAGAGAGGACAGGGGGGGAGAGACCCAGTACTTC.

Only a few counts were recorded for this clonotype. The chain links TRBV5-1 to TRBJ2-5; the D gene could be TRBD1 or TRBD2 (5 bases each). This CDR3 region has 15 residues. Trimming shortened V by 0 bases and J by 4 bases, and 13 bases separated the two germline ends. CDR1 is SGHRS and CDR2 is YFSETQ in the germline V gene. CDR3 amino acids: CASSLVGETGETQYF. The CDR3 bases are TGCGCCAGCAGCTTGGTGGGGGAGACGGGAGAGACCCAGTACTTC. Together with reference TRBV5-1 and TRBJ2-5, the CDR3 gives the full variable domain: KAGVTQTPRYLIKTRGQQVTLSCSPISGHRSVSWYQQTPGQGLQFLFEYFSETQRNKGNFPGRFSGRQFSNSRSEMNVSTLELGDSALYLCASSLVGETGETQYFGPGTRLLVL.

The rearrangement joins TRBV12-3 or TRBV12-4 to TRBJ2-2; TRBD2 might be the D (7 bases). The CDR3 has 13 amino acids. Between the trimmed V and J ends, which lost 6 bases and 4 bases, there was a span of 9 bases. The CDR3 loop is CASRRGGTGELFF. In DNA, the CDR3 is TGTGCCAGCAGAAGGGGGGGCACCGGGGAGCTGTTTTTT.

A few counts support this clonotype. V gene TRBV6-5 combines with J gene TRBJ2-5; D remains ambiguous. Germline CDR1 is MNHEY and CDR2 is SVGAGI. V lost 2 bases and J lost 11, with 15 bases in between. The CDR3 length is 13 residues. The CDR3 bases are TGTGCCAGCAGTTACAATGGGGATCTTTTTCAGTACTTC. Translation gives CASSYNGDLFQYF.

This clonotype was detected only once. This sequence may be a read error, since a much larger clone differs from it by one base. The rearrangement uses TRBV7-8 and TRBJ1-5, with unresolved D. The CDR3 is 13 residues long. The germline CDR1 and CDR2 sequences are SGHVS and FQNEAQ. Between the trimmed V and J ends, which lost 1 base and 6 bases, there was a span of 7 bases. The CDR3 sequence: CASSLGRGQPQHF. The CDR3 bases are TGTGCCAGCAGCTTAGGGCGGGGTCAGCCCCAGCATTTT.